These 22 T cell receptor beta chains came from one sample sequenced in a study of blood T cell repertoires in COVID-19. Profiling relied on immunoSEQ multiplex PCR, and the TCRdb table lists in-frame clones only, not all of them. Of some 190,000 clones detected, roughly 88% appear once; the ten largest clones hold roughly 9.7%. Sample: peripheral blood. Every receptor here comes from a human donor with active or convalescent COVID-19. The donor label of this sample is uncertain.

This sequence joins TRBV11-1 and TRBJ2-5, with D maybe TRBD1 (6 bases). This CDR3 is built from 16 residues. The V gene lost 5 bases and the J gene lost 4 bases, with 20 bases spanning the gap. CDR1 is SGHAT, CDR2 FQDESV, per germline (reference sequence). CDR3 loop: CASSLPTYRVGETQYF. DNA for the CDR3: TGTGCCAGCAGCCTGCCTACCTACAGGGTTGGAGAGACCCAGTACTTC.

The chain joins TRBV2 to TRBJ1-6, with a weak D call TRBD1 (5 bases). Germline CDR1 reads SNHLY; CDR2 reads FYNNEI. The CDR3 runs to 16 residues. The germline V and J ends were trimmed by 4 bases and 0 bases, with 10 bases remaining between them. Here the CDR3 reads CASSVTGSSYNSPLHF. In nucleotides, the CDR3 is TGTGCCAGCAGTGTCACAGGAAGCTCCTATAATTCACCCCTCCACTTT. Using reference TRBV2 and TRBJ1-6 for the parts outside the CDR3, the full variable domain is EPEVTQTPSHQVTQMGQEVILRCVPISNHLYFYWYRQILGQKVEFLVSFYNNEISEKSEIFDDQFSVERPDGSNFTLKIRSTKLEDSAMYFCASSVTGSSYNSPLHFGNGTRLTVT.

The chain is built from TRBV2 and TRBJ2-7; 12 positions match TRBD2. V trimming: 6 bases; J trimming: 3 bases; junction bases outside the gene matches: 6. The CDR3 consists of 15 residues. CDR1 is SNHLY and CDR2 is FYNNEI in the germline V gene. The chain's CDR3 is CASRELAGGYYEQYF. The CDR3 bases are TGTGCCAGCAGGGAACTAGCGGGAGGCTACTACGAGCAGTACTTC.

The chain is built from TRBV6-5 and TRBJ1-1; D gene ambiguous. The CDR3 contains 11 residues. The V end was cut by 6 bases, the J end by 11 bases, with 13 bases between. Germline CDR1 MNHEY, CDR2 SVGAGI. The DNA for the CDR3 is TGTGCCAGCAGAGTCACTAGGTCCGCTTTCTTT. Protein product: CASRVTRSAFF.

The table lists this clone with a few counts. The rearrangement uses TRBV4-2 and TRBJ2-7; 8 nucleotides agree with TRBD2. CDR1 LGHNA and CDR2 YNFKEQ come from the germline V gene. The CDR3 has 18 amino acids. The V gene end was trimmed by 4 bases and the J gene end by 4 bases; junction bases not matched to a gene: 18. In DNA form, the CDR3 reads TGTGCCAGCAGCCCCGGGATCAAGGGCCAGCGGGGGTCTTACGAGCAGTACTTC. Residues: CASSPGIKGQRGSYEQYF.

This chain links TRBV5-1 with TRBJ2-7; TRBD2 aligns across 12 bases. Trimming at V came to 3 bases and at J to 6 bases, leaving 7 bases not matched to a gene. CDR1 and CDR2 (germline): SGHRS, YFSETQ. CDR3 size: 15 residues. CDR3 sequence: CASSSMTSGSGEQYF. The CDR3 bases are TGCGCCAGCAGCTCCATGACTAGCGGGAGTGGCGAGCAGTACTTC.

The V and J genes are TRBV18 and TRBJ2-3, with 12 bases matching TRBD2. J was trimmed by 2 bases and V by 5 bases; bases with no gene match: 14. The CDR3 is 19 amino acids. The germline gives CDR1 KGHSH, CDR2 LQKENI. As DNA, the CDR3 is TGTGCCAGCTCATTAAAATTTGGACTAGCGGGACAATCCACAGATACGCAGTATTTT. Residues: CASSLKFGLAGQSTDTQYF.

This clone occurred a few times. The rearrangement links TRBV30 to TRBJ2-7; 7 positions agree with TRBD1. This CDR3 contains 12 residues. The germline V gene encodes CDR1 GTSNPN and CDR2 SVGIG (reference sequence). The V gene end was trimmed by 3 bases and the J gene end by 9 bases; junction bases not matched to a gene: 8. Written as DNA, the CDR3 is TGTGCCTGGAGCGCACTTGACAGGGCGCAGTACTTC. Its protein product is CAWSALDRAQYF. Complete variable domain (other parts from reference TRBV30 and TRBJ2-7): SQTIHQWPATLVQPVGSPLSLECTVEGTSNPNLYWYRQAAGRGLQLLFYSVGIGQISSEVPQNLSASRPQDRQFILSSKKLLLSDSGFYLCAWSALDRAQYFGPGTRLTVT.

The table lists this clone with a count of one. CDR3 nucleotide sequence: TGTGCCAGCAGCCGAATGAGCGGGAGGGGAACCTACGAGCAGTACTTC. Translating it yields CASSRMSGRGTYEQYF. The rearrangement links TRBV11-2 to TRBJ2-7; 10 positions match TRBD2. This CDR3 has 16 amino acids. Germline V lookup: CDR1 SGHAT, CDR2 FQNNGV. V was pared by 5 bases and J by 2 bases, with 9 bases of the junction left unmatched.

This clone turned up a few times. The CDR3 spells CAISPTGEDEKLFF. The CDR3 nucleotides read TGTGCCATCAGCCCAACAGGGGAGGATGAAAAACTGTTTTTT. The chain is built from TRBV10-3 and TRBJ1-4, with 7 bases fitting TRBD1. V lost 6 bases, J lost 6 bases, and 7 bases stayed unmatched. Per the germline V gene, CDR1 is ENHRY and CDR2 is SYGVKD. The CDR3 contains 14 residues.

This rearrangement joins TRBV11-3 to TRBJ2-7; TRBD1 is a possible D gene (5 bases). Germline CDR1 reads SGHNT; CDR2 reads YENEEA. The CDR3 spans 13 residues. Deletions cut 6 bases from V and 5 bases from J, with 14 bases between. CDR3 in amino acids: CASRIQGADEQYF. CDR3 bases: TGTGCCAGCAGAATCCAGGGTGCTGACGAGCAGTACTTC.

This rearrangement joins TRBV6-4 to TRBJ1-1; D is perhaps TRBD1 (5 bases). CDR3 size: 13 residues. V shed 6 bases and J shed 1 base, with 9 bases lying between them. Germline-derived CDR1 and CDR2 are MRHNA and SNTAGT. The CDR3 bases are TGTGCCAGCAGCTTTGACAGGAACACTGAAGCTTTCTTT. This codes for CASSFDRNTEAFF.

As DNA, the CDR3 is TGTGCCAGCAGCTTAAAGAGGACTCTCTACGAGCAGTACTTC. This translates into CASSLKRTLYEQYF. V usage is TRBV5-8 and J usage is TRBJ2-7, with D perhaps matching TRBD2 (5 bases). V lost 2 bases and J 3 bases, leaving 12 bases between the germline ends. Germline CDR1 and CDR2: SGHTS and YDEGEE. The CDR3 runs 14 residues.

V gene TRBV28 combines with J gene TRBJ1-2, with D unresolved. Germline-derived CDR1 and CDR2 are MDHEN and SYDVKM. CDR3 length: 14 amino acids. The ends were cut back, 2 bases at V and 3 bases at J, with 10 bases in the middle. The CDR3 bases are TGTGCCAGCAGTTTACCCCGCAGTTACTATGGCTACACCTTC. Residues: CASSLPRSYYGYTF.

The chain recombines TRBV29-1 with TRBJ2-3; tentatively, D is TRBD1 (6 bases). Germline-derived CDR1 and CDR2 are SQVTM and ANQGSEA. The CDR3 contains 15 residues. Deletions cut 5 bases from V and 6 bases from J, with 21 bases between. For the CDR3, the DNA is TGCAGCGTTTACCCCCAGGGGAAGGCCATGGATACGCAGTATTTT. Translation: CSVYPQGKAMDTQYF.

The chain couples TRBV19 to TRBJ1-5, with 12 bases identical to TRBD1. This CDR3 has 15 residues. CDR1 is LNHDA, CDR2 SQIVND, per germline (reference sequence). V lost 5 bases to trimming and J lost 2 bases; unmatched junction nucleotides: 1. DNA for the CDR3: TGTGCCAGTAGTGGGACAGGGGGCGGCAATCAGCCCCAGCATTTT. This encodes CASSGTGGGNQPQHF.

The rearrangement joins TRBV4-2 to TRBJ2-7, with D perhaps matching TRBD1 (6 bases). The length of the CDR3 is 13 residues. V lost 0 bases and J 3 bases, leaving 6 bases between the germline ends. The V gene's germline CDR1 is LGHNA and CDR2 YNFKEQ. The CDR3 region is CASSQEGGYEQYF. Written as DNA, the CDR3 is TGTGCCAGCAGCCAAGAAGGGGGCTACGAGCAGTACTTC.

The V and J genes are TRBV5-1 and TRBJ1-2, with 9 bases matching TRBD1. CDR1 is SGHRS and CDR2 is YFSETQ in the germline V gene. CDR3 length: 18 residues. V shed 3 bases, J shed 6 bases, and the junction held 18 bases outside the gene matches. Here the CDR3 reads CASSSRVFGQGLWDGYTF. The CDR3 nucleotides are TGCGCCAGCAGCTCCCGGGTCTTCGGACAGGGGCTATGGGATGGCTACACCTTC.

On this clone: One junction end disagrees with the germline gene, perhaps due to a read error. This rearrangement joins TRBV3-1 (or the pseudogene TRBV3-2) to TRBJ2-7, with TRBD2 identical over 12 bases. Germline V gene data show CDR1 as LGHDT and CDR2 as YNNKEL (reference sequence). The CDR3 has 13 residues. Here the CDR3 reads CASSQVRTSGESF. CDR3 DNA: TGTGCCAGCAGCCAAGTTCGGACTAGCGGGGAGAGCTTC.

The CDR3 is CASSKDREETQYF. CDR3 bases: TGTGCCAGCAGCAAGGACAGGGAAGAGACCCAGTACTTC. The V gene is TRBV2, the J gene TRBJ2-5; 8 nucleotides agree with TRBD1. V shed 6 bases and J 3 bases; nucleotides not matched to a gene: 3. Germline lookup yields CDR1 SNHLY and CDR2 FYNNEI. The CDR3 is 13 amino acids.

The CDR3 protein is CASSLIRDTQYF. CDR3 in DNA: TGTGCCAGCAGCTTAATCAGGGATACGCAGTATTTT. This chain links TRBV7-2 with TRBJ2-3; D unresolved. Trimming took off 2 bases at V and 6 bases at J, with 6 bases between the two ends. The CDR3 runs 12 residues. CDR1 SGHTA and CDR2 FQGNSA come from the germline V gene.

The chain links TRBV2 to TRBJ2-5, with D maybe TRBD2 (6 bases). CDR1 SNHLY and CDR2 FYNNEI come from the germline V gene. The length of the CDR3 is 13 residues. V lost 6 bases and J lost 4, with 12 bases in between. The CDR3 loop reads CASSGTEGETQYF. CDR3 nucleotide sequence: TGTGCCAGCAGCGGGACTGAAGGAGAGACCCAGTACTTC.